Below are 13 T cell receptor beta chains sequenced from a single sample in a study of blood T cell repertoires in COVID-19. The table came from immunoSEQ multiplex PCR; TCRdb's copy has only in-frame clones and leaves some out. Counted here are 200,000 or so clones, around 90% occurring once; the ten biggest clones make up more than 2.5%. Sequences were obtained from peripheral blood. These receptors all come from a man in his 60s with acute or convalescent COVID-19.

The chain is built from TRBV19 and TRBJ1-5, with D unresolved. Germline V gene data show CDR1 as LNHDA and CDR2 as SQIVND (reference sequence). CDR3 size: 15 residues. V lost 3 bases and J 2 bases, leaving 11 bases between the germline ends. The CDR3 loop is CASSINWAGNQPQHF. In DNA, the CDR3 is TGTGCCAGTAGTATTAATTGGGCAGGCAATCAGCCCCAGCATTTT.

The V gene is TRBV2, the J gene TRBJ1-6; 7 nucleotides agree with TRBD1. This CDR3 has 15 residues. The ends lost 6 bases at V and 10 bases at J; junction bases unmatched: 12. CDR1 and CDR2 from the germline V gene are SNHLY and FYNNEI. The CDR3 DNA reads TGTGCCAGCAGCCAGGGACAGCCAGGGGGATCACCCCTCCACTTT. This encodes CASSQGQPGGSPLHF.

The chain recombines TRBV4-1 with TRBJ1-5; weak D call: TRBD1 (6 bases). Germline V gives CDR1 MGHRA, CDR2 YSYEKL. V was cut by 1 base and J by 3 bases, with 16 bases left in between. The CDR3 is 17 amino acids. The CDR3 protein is CASSQVGAGGANQPQHF. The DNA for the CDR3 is TGCGCCAGCAGCCAAGTGGGGGCGGGGGGCGCCAATCAGCCCCAGCATTTT.

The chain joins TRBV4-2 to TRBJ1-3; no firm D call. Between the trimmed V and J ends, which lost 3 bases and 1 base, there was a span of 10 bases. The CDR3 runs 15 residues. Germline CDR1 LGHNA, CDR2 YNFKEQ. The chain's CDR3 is CASSQFVRSGNTIYF. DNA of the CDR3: TGTGCCAGCAGCCAGTTCGTACGGTCTGGAAACACCATATATTTT.

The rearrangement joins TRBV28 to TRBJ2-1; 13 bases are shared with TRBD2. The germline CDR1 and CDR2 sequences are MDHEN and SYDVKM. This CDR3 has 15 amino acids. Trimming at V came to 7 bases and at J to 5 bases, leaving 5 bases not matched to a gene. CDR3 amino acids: CASKPGTSGDNEQFF. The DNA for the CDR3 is TGTGCCAGCAAACCCGGGACTAGCGGGGACAATGAGCAGTTCTTC.

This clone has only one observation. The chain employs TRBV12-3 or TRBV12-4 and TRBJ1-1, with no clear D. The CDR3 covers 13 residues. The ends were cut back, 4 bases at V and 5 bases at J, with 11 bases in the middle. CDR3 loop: CASSWRVGTEAFF. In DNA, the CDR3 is TGTGCCAGCAGTTGGCGGGTAGGAACTGAAGCTTTCTTT.

This chain's CDR3 is CASSSGTGVETQYF. The CDR3 DNA is TGTGCCAGCAGCTCCGGGACAGGAGTAGAGACCCAGTACTTC. The gene calls are TRBV7-3 and TRBJ2-5, with 8 bases matching TRBD1. CDR1 is SGHTA and CDR2 is FQGTGA in the germline V gene. The CDR3 is 14 residues long. Unmatched junction bases numbered 5, after V lost 4 bases and J lost 4 bases.

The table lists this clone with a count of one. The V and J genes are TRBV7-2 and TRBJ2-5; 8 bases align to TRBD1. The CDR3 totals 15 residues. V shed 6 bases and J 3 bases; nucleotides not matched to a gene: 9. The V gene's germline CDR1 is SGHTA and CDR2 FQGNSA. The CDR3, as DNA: TGTGCCAGCAGTCCAAGATCGGACAGGGAAGAGACCCAGTACTTC. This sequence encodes CASSPRSDREETQYF.

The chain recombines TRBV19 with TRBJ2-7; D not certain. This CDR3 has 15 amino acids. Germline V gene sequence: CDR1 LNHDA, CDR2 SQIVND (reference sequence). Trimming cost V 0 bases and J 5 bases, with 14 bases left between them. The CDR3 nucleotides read TGTGCCAGTAGTATAGAGGGCGACCTCGTGGACGAGCAGTACTTC. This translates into CASSIEGDLVDEQYF.

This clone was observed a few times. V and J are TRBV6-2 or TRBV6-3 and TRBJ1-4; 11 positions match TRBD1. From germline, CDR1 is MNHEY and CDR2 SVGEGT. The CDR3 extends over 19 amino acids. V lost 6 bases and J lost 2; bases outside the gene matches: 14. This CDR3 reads CASSRHRTGGARTNEKLFF. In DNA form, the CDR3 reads TGTGCCAGCAGCCGCCACCGGACAGGGGGCGCAAGGACTAATGAAAAACTGTTTTTT.

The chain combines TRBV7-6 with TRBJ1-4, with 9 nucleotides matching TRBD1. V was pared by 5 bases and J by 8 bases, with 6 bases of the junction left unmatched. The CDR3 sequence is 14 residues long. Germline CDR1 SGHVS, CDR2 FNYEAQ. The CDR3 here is CASSLGQGGEKLFF. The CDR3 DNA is TGTGCCAGCAGCCTGGGACAGGGAGGAGAAAAACTGTTTTTT.

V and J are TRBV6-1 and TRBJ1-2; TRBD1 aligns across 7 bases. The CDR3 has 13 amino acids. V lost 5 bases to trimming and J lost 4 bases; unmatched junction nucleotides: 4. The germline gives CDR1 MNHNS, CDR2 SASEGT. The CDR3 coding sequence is TGTGCCAGCAGTTTTACAGGGGTCTATGGCTACACCTTC. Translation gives CASSFTGVYGYTF.

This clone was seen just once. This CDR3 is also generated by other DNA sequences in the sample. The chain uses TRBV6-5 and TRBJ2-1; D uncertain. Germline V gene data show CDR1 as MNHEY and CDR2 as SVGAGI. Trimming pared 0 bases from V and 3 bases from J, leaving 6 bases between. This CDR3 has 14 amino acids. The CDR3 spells CASSYSRIYNEQFF. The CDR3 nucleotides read TGTGCCAGCAGTTACTCCAGGATCTACAATGAGCAGTTCTTC.